The clone carrying this T cell receptor (beta chain) has a handful of counts. The antigen is unknown. This entry belongs to a study of beta chain features in type 1 diabetes. On the study more broadly: Researchers looked at about 110 million sorted cells across all samples. Study-level results: Individuals with type 1 diabetes displayed fewer insertions and more deletions at VDJ junctions. Within each of all four CD4+ subsets, Type 1 diabetes patients had TCRB CDR3s that were moderately but significantly shorter.

What was sequenced were expressed TCRB transcripts, since all of the isolated RNA had been reverse transcribed. The average output of naive, central memory and regulatory T cell samples was approximately 3.8 million reads. Repertoires were generated with immunoSEQ multiplex PCR, while TCRdb's copy carries only in-frame clones and drops some. The sample lists about 160,000 clones, 10% occurring once. Sorting produced populations that all topped 95% purity. Germline V gene lookup returns CDR1 SGDLS and CDR2 YYNGEE. Trimming cost V 0 bases and J 3 bases, with 13 bases left between them. The CDR3 contains 15 residues.

This receptor was obtained from a young man with type 1 diabetes. The rearrangement uses TRBV9 and TRBJ2-7; D is unclear. Source material: central memory CD4+ T cells from blood. The CDR3 DNA reads as TGTGCCAGCAGCGTAGGGCCTACCGACAACTACGAGCAGTACTTC. Protein product: CASSVGPTDNYEQYF.